Below are 15 T cell receptor beta chains sequenced from a single sample in a study of T cells after yellow fever vaccination. TCRdb re-analysed the 5' RACE reads in MiXCR, keeping a single row per CDR3 protein. Of 250,000 or so distinct CDR3 sequences listed, approximately 6.3% are singletons. The sample here was CD4+ T cells sorted from PBMCs, taken on the day of the yellow fever booster vaccination. All receptors derive from a man aged 30-40 years who received the YFV17D yellow fever vaccine.

This clonotype was recorded many times. The chain uses TRBV12-3 or TRBV12-4 and TRBJ2-2; possibly TRBD1 or TRBD2 for D (5 bases each). V lost 6 bases and J 2 bases, leaving 13 bases between the germline ends. The CDR3 runs 15 residues. The CDR3 DNA reads as TGTGCCAGCAGGGCGACCGGGGCTAACACCGGGGAGCTGTTTTTT. This translates into CASRATGANTGELFF.

This clonotype was observed many times. V is TRBV5-1 and J is TRBJ2-6; the match to TRBD1 covers 7 bases. Losses at the gene ends were 4 bases for V and 2 bases for J; bases not matched to a gene: 9. Per the germline V gene, CDR1 is SGHRS and CDR2 is YFSETQ. The CDR3 covers 17 residues. This CDR3 reads CASSPWLDRAGANVLTF. Written as DNA, the CDR3 is TGCGCCAGCAGCCCATGGTTAGACAGGGCTGGGGCCAACGTCCTGACTTTC.

V usage is TRBV20-1 and J usage is TRBJ2-7; the match to TRBD2 covers 11 bases. With 5 bases clipped from V and 3 bases from J, the junction kept 6 bases outside the gene matches. CDR1 DFQATT and CDR2 SNEGSKA come from the germline V gene (reference sequence). The CDR3 has 14 amino acids. In DNA, the CDR3 is TGCAGTGCTCGCGGGACTAGCGGACTCTACGAGCAGTACTTC. Protein: CSARGTSGLYEQYF.

The chain links TRBV5-1 to TRBJ2-7; 11 nucleotides agree with TRBD2. CDR3 length equals 15 residues. The germline V gene encodes CDR1 SGHRS and CDR2 YFSETQ. V lost 2 bases to trimming and J lost 2 bases; unmatched junction nucleotides: 3. The CDR3, as DNA: TGCGCCAGCAGCTTTGGGACTAGCGGCGCCTACGAGCAGTACTTC. It specifies CASSFGTSGAYEQYF.

This clonotype was detected a few times. This chain joins TRBV11-2 and TRBJ2-1; D perhaps matches TRBD1 (6 bases). V lost 3 bases to trimming and J lost 5 bases, with 14 bases between them. CDR1 and CDR2 (germline): SGHAT, FQNNGV. This CDR3 region has 15 residues. The chain's CDR3 is CASSLRQVDNNEQFF. CDR3 sequence (DNA): TGTGCCAGCAGCTTGAGACAGGTCGACAACAATGAGCAGTTCTTC.

This clonotype has a count of ten or more. The chain employs TRBV7-6 and TRBJ1-3; TRBD1 aligns across 7 bases. V dropped 5 bases and J dropped 4; count of bases not matched to a gene: 11. The CDR3 contains 16 residues. Germline V gene lookup returns CDR1 SGHVS and CDR2 FNYEAQ. CDR3 sequence reads: CASSRTGDLSGNTIYF. In DNA form, the CDR3 reads TGTGCCAGCAGCAGAACAGGGGACCTCTCCGGAAACACCATATATTTT.

Ten or more counts support this clonotype. V is TRBV6-5 and J is TRBJ1-3; 8 nucleotides line up with TRBD1. V was pared by 6 bases and J by 2 bases, with 12 bases of the junction left unmatched. The CDR3 consists of 17 residues. The V gene's germline CDR1 is MNHEY and CDR2 SVGAGI. The CDR3 loop is CASSSSGGQGTGNTIYF. CDR3 bases: TGTGCCAGCAGCTCCTCCGGTGGACAGGGTACTGGAAACACCATATATTTT.

The gene calls are TRBV18 and TRBJ1-5; 10 bases are a match to TRBD1. With V trimmed by 6 bases and J by 4 bases, 3 bases remained unmatched. CDR1 and CDR2 from the germline V gene are KGHSH and LQKENI. This CDR3 is built from 14 residues. Here the CDR3 reads CASSGTGENQPQHF. The DNA of the CDR3 is TGTGCCAGCTCTGGGACAGGGGAAAATCAGCCCCAGCATTTT.

This clonotype came up many times. The chain has TRBV12-3 or TRBV12-4 and TRBJ2-3; D not resolved. V was trimmed by 3 bases and J by 9 bases, leaving 10 bases between them. The CDR3 length is 12 residues. This chain's CDR3 is CASSFEIGTQYF. In nucleotides, the CDR3 is TGTGCCAGCAGTTTCGAAATAGGGACGCAGTATTTT.

The V call is TRBV12-3 or TRBV12-4, the J call TRBJ1-2; no definite D call. Trimming took off 5 bases at V and 0 bases at J, with 13 bases between the two ends. The CDR3 runs 15 residues. The CDR3 coding sequence is TGTGCCAGCAGTGAATGGGCACGGACTAACTATGGCTACACCTTC. Translated: CASSEWARTNYGYTF.

This clonotype was detected a few times. This chain connects TRBV7-2 to TRBJ2-5; D gene uncertain. CDR1 SGHTA and CDR2 FQGNSA come from the germline V gene. Trimming shortened V by 1 base and J by 1 base, and 10 bases separated the two germline ends. The CDR3 totals 15 residues. CDR3 coding DNA: TGTGCCAGCAGCTTAGAGGCCCTCCGCCAAGAGACCCAGTACTTC. It codes for CASSLEALRQETQYF.

The chain combines TRBV5-1 with TRBJ2-1; TRBD2 might be the D (5 bases). Looked up from germline, CDR1 is SGHRS and CDR2 is YFSETQ. The CDR3 extends over 15 amino acids. V was trimmed by 2 bases and J by 5 bases, leaving 14 bases between them. The CDR3 coding sequence is TGCGCCAGCAGCTTAGTAAGAACCGGGGACAATGAGCAGTTCTTC. Its translation is CASSLVRTGDNEQFF.

The V call is TRBV18, the J call TRBJ1-1, with TRBD1 identical over 7 bases. V lost 5 bases to trimming and J lost 4 bases; unmatched junction nucleotides: 7. Germline V lookup: CDR1 KGHSH, CDR2 LQKENI. The CDR3 sequence is 14 residues long. CDR3 region: CASSEDRRGTEAFF. The CDR3, as DNA: TGTGCCAGCTCAGAGGACAGGAGAGGCACTGAAGCTTTCTTT.

This clonotype was detected only a few times. This rearrangement joins TRBV7-8 to TRBJ2-3, with D maybe TRBD2 (5 bases). Germline assignment: CDR1 SGHVS and CDR2 FQNEAQ. The V and J ends lost 1 base and 1 base respectively, with 12 bases between them. This CDR3 is 16 amino acids long. CDR3 residues: CASSLVPGMGTDTQYF. The CDR3 region has the DNA TGTGCCAGCAGCTTAGTCCCCGGGATGGGCACAGATACGCAGTATTTT.

This clonotype has just a few counts. J is TRBJ2-7 and V is TRBV6-1, with 7 bases fitting TRBD1. Germline trimming cut 6 bases from V and 1 base from J; bases unmatched to any gene: 12. Germline loops: CDR1 MNHNS, CDR2 SASEGT. The CDR3 is made up of 16 amino acids. The CDR3 DNA follows: TGTGCCAGCAGCGACCACGGGCGGACAGGATCCTACGAGCAGTACTTC. Protein product: CASSDHGRTGSYEQYF.